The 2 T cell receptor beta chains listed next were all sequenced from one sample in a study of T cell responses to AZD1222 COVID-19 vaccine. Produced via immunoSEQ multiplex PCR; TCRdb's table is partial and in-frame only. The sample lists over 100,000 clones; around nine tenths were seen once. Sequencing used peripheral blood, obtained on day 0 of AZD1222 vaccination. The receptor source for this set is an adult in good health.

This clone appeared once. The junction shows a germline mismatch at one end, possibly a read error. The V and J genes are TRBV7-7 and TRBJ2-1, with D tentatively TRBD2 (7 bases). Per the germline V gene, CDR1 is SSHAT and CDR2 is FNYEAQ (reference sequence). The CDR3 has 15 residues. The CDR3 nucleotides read TGTGCTAGCAGCGCGGGGGCTAGCTCCTACAATGAGCAGTTCTTC. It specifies CASSAGASSYNEQFF.

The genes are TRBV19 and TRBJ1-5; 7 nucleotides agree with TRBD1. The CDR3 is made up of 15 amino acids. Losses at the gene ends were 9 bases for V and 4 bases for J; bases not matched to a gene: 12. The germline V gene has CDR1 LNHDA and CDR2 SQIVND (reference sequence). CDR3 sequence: CASNSGTVYNQPQHF. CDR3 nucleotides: TGTGCCAGCAACTCTGGGACAGTTTATAATCAGCCCCAGCATTTT.